The following is a TCR beta chain sequence with its context. These data belong to a study of blood T cell repertoires in COVID-19. Across the study: COVID-19 samples from acute and convalescent phases originated in the United States, Italy and Spain. Sources were T cells, B-cell-depleted T cells, or PBMCs; the material itself was cDNA or gDNA.

Germline CDR1 and CDR2: SGHDN and FVKESK. The CDR3 totals 14 residues. The V end was cut by 4 bases, the J end by 4 bases, with 13 bases between. Followed longitudinally, the Seattle patients had been enrolled during active infection. In the source study's methods: Reference gene primer amplification gave estimated nucleated cell counts. TCRdb's copy holds only in-frame clones and misses some; the assay was immunoSEQ multiplex PCR. That table furnishes V, J and clone size, whereas the DNA furnished D and trimming. Found here are tens of thousands of clones, 83% of them singletons; the top ten hold approximately 6.9%.

The receptor was isolated from a man aged 25 to 40 with COVID-19, enrolled during active disease. V gene TRBV14 combines with J gene TRBJ1-2; D is uncertain. The sample comprised peripheral blood. DNA for the CDR3: TGTGCCAGCAGCCCCCAAGTTGGGAGCTATGGCTACACCTTC. Translating gives CASSPQVGSYGYTF.